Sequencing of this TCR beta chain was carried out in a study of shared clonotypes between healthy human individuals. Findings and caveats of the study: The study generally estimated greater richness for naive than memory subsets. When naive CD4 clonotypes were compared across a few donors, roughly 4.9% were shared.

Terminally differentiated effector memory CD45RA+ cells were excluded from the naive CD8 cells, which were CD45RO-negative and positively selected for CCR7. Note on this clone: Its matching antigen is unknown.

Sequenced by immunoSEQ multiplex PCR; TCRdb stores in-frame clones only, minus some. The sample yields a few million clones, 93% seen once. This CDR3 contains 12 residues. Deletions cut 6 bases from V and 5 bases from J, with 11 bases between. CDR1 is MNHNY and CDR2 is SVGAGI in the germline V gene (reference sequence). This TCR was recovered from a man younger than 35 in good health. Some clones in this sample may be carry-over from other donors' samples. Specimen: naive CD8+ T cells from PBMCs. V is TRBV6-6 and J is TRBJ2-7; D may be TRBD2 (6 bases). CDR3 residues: CASRRDFDEQYF. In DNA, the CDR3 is TGTGCCAGCAGACGGGACTTTGACGAGCAGTACTTC.